A selection of T cell receptor beta chains follows, all from one sample in a study of cytomegalovirus exposure and HLA in healthy donors. Sequencing was performed with immunoSEQ multiplex PCR; in TCRdb, only in-frame clones are kept and a portion is missing. In the table there are 110,000 or so clones, less than 90% of which are singletons. Sequenced: PBMCs. These receptors all come from a man between 18 and 29 years old in good health and CMV-seropositive. Each CDR3 is given with its conserved first and last residue. D genes are given only for firm matches. Size tells how often a clone was seen (once, few, many) or the class of an expanded clone, and some rows leave it out.

j_call	d_call	clone_size	v_call	cdr3_aa	cdr3_nt
TRBJ1-1	NA	NA	TRBV5-6	CASSFSLALAAFF	TGTGCCAGCAGCTTCTCCCTAGCGCTCGCAGCTTTCTTT
TRBJ2-2	TRBD2	NA	TRBV18	CASSPSSGGSTGELFF	TGTGCCAGCTCACCGTCTAGCGGGGGATCAACCGGGGAGCTGTTTTTT
TRBJ2-3	TRBD2	once	TRBV9	CASSAGTSSFTDTQYF	TGTGCCAGCAGCGCAGGGACTAGCAGCTTCACAGATACGCAGTATTTT
TRBJ2-5	NA	NA	TRBV12-5	CASGLIKDSQETQYF	TGTGCTAGTGGTTTAATCAAGGACAGCCAAGAGACCCAGTACTTC
TRBJ2-1	TRBD2	NA	TRBV6-6	CASSTLAGGYNEQFF	TGTGCCAGCAGTACACTAGCGGGGGGTTACAATGAGCAGTTCTTC
TRBJ1-1	NA	NA	TRBV9	CASSPGGSGEAFF	TGTGCCAGCAGCCCAGGAGGATCAGGTGAAGCTTTCTTT
TRBJ2-7	TRBD1	NA	TRBV7-9	CASSWGTGAKYEQYF	TGTGCCAGCAGCTGGGGGACAGGAGCTAAGTACGAGCAGTACTTC
TRBJ2-5	NA	NA	TRBV5-1	CASSLVQGEETQYF	TGCGCCAGCAGCTTGGTTCAGGGCGAAGAGACCCAGTACTTC
TRBJ1-5	NA	NA	TRBV2	CASKGRGDNQPQHF	TGTGCCAGCAAGGGCAGGGGCGATAATCAGCCCCAGCATTTT
TRBJ1-1	NA	NA	TRBV9	CASSSPLAGEAFF	TGTGCCAGCAGCTCTCCTTTAGCCGGGGAAGCTTTCTTT
TRBJ1-6	NA	few	TRBV28	CASSATRTALHF	TGTGCCAGCAGTGCCACTCGGACAGCTCTCCACTTT
TRBJ1-6	TRBD1	few	TRBV5-8	CASSYRDRASPLHF	TGTGCCAGCAGTTACCGGGACAGGGCTTCACCCCTCCACTTT
TRBJ2-1	NA	NA	TRBV7-9	CASSFGAYNEQFF	TGTGCCAGCAGCTTCGGGGCCTACAATGAGCAGTTCTTC
TRBJ1-6	NA	NA	TRBV4-1	CASSQGQNNSPLHF	TGCGCCAGCAGCCAAGGTCAGAATAATTCACCCCTCCACTTT
TRBJ1-5	NA	once	TRBV6-4	CASKAGQPQHF	TGTGCCAGCAAGGCGGGCCAGCCCCAGCATTTT
TRBJ2-7	TRBD2	NA	TRBV7-9	CASSWGGTSYEQYF	TGTGCCAGCAGCTGGGGGGGAACCTCCTACGAGCAGTACTTC
TRBJ1-5	TRBD1	once	TRBV19	CASSQWTGRVSNQPQHF	TGTGCCAGTAGTCAATGGACAGGACGGGTTAGCAATCAGCCCCAGCATTTT
TRBJ2-7	NA	few	TRBV27	CASSLSKRVPYEQYF	TGTGCCAGCAGTTTATCGAAACGGGTCCCCTACGAGCAGTACTTC